The present T cell receptor beta chain was sequenced within a study of T-cell reconstitution after alpha-beta-depleted transplantation in children. This clonotype was counted many times. TCRbeta library construction was performed incorporating unique molecular identifiers. TCRdb processed the PCR reads anew with MiXCR; each CDR3 protein has one entry. The repertoire holds more than 200,000 distinct CDR3 sequences, with around 8.4% as singletons. This CDR3 region has 13 residues. V lost 2 bases and J 5 bases, leaving 6 bases between the germline ends. The source was PBMCs, mostly from graft donor cells, collected 360 days after TCRalphabeta/CD19-depleted stem cell transplant. This chain links TRBV12-3 or TRBV12-4 with TRBJ2-2; D gene uncertain. This clonotype was obtained from a male patient between 2 and 15 years old who had a stem cell transplant for acute myeloid leukemia, so the T cells may come from the graft donor. Here the CDR3 reads CASSLKGTGELFF. The CDR3 DNA reads TGTGCCAGCAGTTTAAAGGGTACCGGGGAGCTGTTTTTT.